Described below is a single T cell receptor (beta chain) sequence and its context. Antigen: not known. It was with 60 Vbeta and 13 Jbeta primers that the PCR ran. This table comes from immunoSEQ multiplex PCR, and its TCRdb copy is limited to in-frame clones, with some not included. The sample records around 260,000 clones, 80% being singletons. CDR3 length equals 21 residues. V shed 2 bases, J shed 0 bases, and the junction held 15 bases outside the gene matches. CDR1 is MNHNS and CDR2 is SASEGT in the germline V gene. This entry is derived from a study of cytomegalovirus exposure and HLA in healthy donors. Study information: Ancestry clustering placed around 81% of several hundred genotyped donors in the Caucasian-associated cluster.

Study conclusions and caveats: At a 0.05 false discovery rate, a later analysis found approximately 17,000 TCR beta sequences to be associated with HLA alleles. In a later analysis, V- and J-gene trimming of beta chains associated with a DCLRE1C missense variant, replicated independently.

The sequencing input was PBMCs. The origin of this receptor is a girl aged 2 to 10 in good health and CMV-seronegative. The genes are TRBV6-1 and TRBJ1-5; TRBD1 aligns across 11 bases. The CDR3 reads CASSERTGGYFVSRSNQPQHF. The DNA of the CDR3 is TGTGCCAGCAGTGAAAGGACAGGGGGCTACTTCGTTTCCCGTAGCAATCAGCCCCAGCATTTT.